These T cell receptor beta chains were read from a single sample in a study of T cells in Graves' hyperthyroidism and ophthalmopathy. Each CDR3 protein is one row after TCRdb ran MiXCR on the multiplex PCR reads. Among roughly 630,000 distinct CDR3 sequences, about 15% were seen once, and the ten largest hold 7.3%. Sequenced sample: blood. These receptors were collected from a woman in her thirties with Graves' hyperthyroidism. The CDR3 runs from the conserved cysteine through the conserved F or W. Fields, in order: J gene, V gene, clone size, D gene, CDR3 protein, CDR3 DNA. The D gene is left open where the match is weak. Not all rows give a size; the values are once, few, many and, for expanded clones, a class.

>TRBJ1-5|TRBV28|many|NA
CASSSLDGKNQPQHF
TGTGCCAGCAGTTCCTTAGACGGGAAAAATCAGCCCCAGCATTTT
>TRBJ2-7|TRBV19|NA|TRBD1
CASSTSGTVSYEQYF
TGTGCCAGTAGTACCTCCGGGACAGTCTCCTACGAGCAGTACTTC
>TRBJ2-1|TRBV5-1|many|TRBD2
CASSLFLAGAGTNEQFF
TGCGCCAGCAGCTTGTTTTTAGCGGGAGCCGGGACCAATGAGCAGTTCTTC
>TRBJ2-7|TRBV28|many|NA
CASSGDYGSYEQYF
TGTGCCAGCAGTGGTGATTACGGCTCCTACGAGCAGTACTTC
>TRBJ2-2|TRBV5-6|NA|NA
CASSLGYSTTGELFF
TGTGCCAGCAGCTTGGGGTACAGTACAACCGGGGAGCTGTTTTTT
>TRBJ2-2|TRBV6-2/TRBV6-3|few|NA
CASSPVPHGELFF
TGTGCCAGCAGCCCGGTCCCCCACGGGGAGCTGTTTTTT
>TRBJ2-7|TRBV27|many|NA
CASSLRPDGTYEQYF
TGTGCCAGCAGTTTAAGGCCCGATGGAACCTACGAGCAGTACTTC
>TRBJ2-3|TRBV5-1|few|NA
CASSLGRKLADTQYF
TGCGCCAGCAGCTTGGGTAGGAAGTTGGCAGATACGCAGTATTTT
>TRBJ2-1|TRBV4-1|few|NA
CASSQGYGTPSSYNEQFF
TGCGCCAGCAGCCAAGGTTACGGGACTCCGAGCTCCTACAATGAGCAGTTCTTC
>TRBJ2-7|TRBV6-1|few|NA
CASSFRTDSYEQYF
TGTGCCAGCAGTTTTAGGACGGACTCCTACGAGCAGTACTTC
>TRBJ1-2|TRBV30|few|NA
CAWRPPTGMLGYTF
TGTGCCTGGAGGCCCCCCACAGGGATGTTGGGCTACACCTTC
>TRBJ2-7|TRBV5-1|NA|TRBD1
CASSLGDPPDRGPYEQYF
TGCGCCAGCAGCTTGGGCGATCCCCCGGACAGGGGACCCTACGAGCAGTACTTC
>TRBJ2-7|TRBV6-5|many|TRBD1
CASSYSTGAYEQYF
TGTGCCAGCAGTTACTCGACAGGGGCATACGAGCAGTACTTC
>TRBJ2-7|TRBV28|NA|NA
CASSWRGRKEQYF
TGTGCCAGCAGTTGGAGGGGTAGAAAAGAGCAGTACTTC
>TRBJ2-7|TRBV30|many|TRBD1
CAWSHRGPEQYF
TGTGCCTGGAGTCACAGGGGCCCCGAGCAGTACTTC
>TRBJ2-3|TRBV30|many|TRBD2
CAWSAKTSGTQYF
TGTGCCTGGAGTGCCAAAACTAGCGGGACGCAGTATTTT
>TRBJ2-3|TRBV30|many|NA
CAWSVWGSTDTQYF
TGTGCCTGGAGTGTGTGGGGGTCCACAGATACGCAGTATTTT
>TRBJ2-4|TRBV6-2/TRBV6-3|few|NA
CASTGPKNIQYF
TGTGCCAGCACAGGACCCAAAAACATTCAGTACTTC
>TRBJ1-4|TRBV27|few|NA
CASSPGDPGREKLFF
TGTGCCAGCAGTCCCGGAGACCCAGGGCGGGAAAAACTGTTTTTT